The table lists the clone carrying this TCR beta chain with a few counts. The antigen remains undetermined. The sample comes from a study of cytomegalovirus exposure and HLA in healthy donors. Study conclusions and caveats: In vitro assays verified that a few CMV-associated chains recognized CMV antigens specifically. Cytomegalovirus association was listed for 164 TCR beta chains.

Repertoires were generated with immunoSEQ multiplex PCR, while TCRdb's copy carries only in-frame clones and drops some. The sample has about 150,000 clones, around 84% seen once. Germline CDR1 reads SGHDN; CDR2 reads FVKESK. V lost 2 bases and J lost 3, with 5 bases in between. This CDR3 is built from 13 residues. J is TRBJ1-5 and V is TRBV14; D remains unclear. This receptor was identified in a human donor in good health. Sequenced material: PBMCs. The CDR3 DNA is TGTGCCAGCAGCCAATCCATCAATCAGCCCCAGCATTTT. It encodes CASSQSINQPQHF.